A selection of T cell receptor beta chains follows, all from one sample in a study of cytomegalovirus exposure and HLA in healthy donors. The data were produced by immunoSEQ multiplex PCR, yet TCRdb's version contains in-frame clones alone and is incomplete. The sample shows under 200,000 clones, 65% to 90% of them seen only once. The specimen was PBMCs. The receptors derive from a woman aged 25 to 39 in good health and CMV-seronegative. The CDR3 runs from the conserved cysteine through the conserved F or W. Fields, in order: D gene, J gene, clone size, V gene, CDR3 DNA, CDR3 protein. A D gene is named only where the DNA matches it firmly. A clone size is listed for some rows: how often the clone was seen (once, few, many), or a class if it is expanded.

d_call: .; j_call: TRBJ2-3; clone_size: .; v_call: TRBV30; cdr3_nt: TGTGCCTGGACCAGGGGCGGGGGAACAGATACGCAGTATTTT; cdr3_aa: CAWTRGGGTDTQYF
d_call: .; j_call: TRBJ1-1; clone_size: few; v_call: TRBV5-1; cdr3_nt: TGCGCCAGCAGCTACATCAGGGAGAACACTGAAGCTTTCTTT; cdr3_aa: CASSYIRENTEAFF
d_call: TRBD2; j_call: TRBJ2-2; clone_size: .; v_call: TRBV2; cdr3_nt: TGTGCCAGCAGTTTTCCCCGACTAGCGGTGAGGACCGGGGAGCTGTTTTTT; cdr3_aa: CASSFPRLAVRTGELFF
d_call: .; j_call: TRBJ1-2; clone_size: .; v_call: TRBV5-4; cdr3_nt: TGTGCCAGCAGCTTGGAACAGACCTATGGCTACACCTTC; cdr3_aa: CASSLEQTYGYTF
d_call: .; j_call: TRBJ1-2; clone_size: .; v_call: TRBV28; cdr3_nt: TGTGCCAGCAGTTTAGGCAACTATGGCTACACCTTC; cdr3_aa: CASSLGNYGYTF
d_call: .; j_call: TRBJ1-1; clone_size: .; v_call: TRBV27; cdr3_nt: TGTGCCAGCAGTTCTACGCCACAGGGTGGTGAAGCTTTCTTT; cdr3_aa: CASSSTPQGGEAFF
d_call: .; j_call: TRBJ2-1; clone_size: .; v_call: TRBV25-1; cdr3_nt: TGTGCCAGCAGGACAGGCCACAATGAGCAGTTCTTC; cdr3_aa: CASRTGHNEQFF
d_call: TRBD1; j_call: TRBJ1-5; clone_size: .; v_call: TRBV28; cdr3_nt: TGTGCCAGCTCAGCGGGACAGGGATGGAATCAGCCCCAGCATTTT; cdr3_aa: CASSAGQGWNQPQHF
d_call: TRBD2; j_call: TRBJ2-7; clone_size: .; v_call: TRBV4-1; cdr3_nt: TGCGCCAGCAGCCCGGGAGGGCAGGGCTACGAGCAGTACTTC; cdr3_aa: CASSPGGQGYEQYF
d_call: .; j_call: TRBJ2-7; clone_size: .; v_call: TRBV5-1; cdr3_nt: TGCGCCAGCAGCTTGTTAGAATTGTCCTACGAGCAGTACTTC; cdr3_aa: CASSLLELSYEQYF
d_call: TRBD2; j_call: TRBJ2-5; clone_size: .; v_call: TRBV15; cdr3_nt: TGTGCCACCAGCAGGACTAGCGGGCACCAAGAGACCCAGTACTTC; cdr3_aa: CATSRTSGHQETQYF
d_call: TRBD2; j_call: TRBJ2-5; clone_size: .; v_call: TRBV5-1; cdr3_nt: TGCGCCAGCAGCTCGACGTCTAGCGGGACGGAGACCCAGTACTTC; cdr3_aa: CASSSTSSGTETQYF
d_call: TRBD2; j_call: TRBJ2-3; clone_size: .; v_call: TRBV29-1; cdr3_nt: TGCAGCGTCCCGGGACTAGCGGGAGTTGGAGATACGCAGTATTTT; cdr3_aa: CSVPGLAGVGDTQYF
d_call: TRBD2; j_call: TRBJ2-7; clone_size: .; v_call: TRBV28; cdr3_nt: TGTGCCAGCAGCCGGCCGACTAGCGGGGGTTACGAGCAGTACTTC; cdr3_aa: CASSRPTSGGYEQYF
d_call: .; j_call: TRBJ1-5; clone_size: few; v_call: TRBV19; cdr3_nt: TGTGCCAGCAGGACATTTAGCAATCAGCCCCAGCATTTT; cdr3_aa: CASRTFSNQPQHF
d_call: .; j_call: TRBJ2-7; clone_size: once; v_call: TRBV10-1; cdr3_nt: TGCGCCAGAAGGTTTAGGAGGGACGAGCAGTACTTC; cdr3_aa: CARRFRRDEQYF
d_call: TRBD1; j_call: TRBJ2-2; clone_size: .; v_call: TRBV29-1; cdr3_nt: TGCAGCGCGGGACAGCGTAACACCGGGGAGCTGTTTTTT; cdr3_aa: CSAGQRNTGELFF
d_call: TRBD1; j_call: TRBJ1-2; clone_size: .; v_call: TRBV28; cdr3_nt: TGTGCCAGCAGTTTATACGAGGGCCAGGGGGTTTATGGCTACACCTTC; cdr3_aa: CASSLYEGQGVYGYTF
d_call: TRBD1; j_call: TRBJ1-2; clone_size: .; v_call: TRBV2; cdr3_nt: TGTGCCAGCAGTGAGGGACAGGTTACCTATGGCTACACCTTC; cdr3_aa: CASSEGQVTYGYTF
d_call: TRBD2; j_call: TRBJ2-3; clone_size: .; v_call: TRBV7-9; cdr3_nt: TGTGCCAGCAGCTCCGGGACTAGCGGGGACATGAGGTATTTT; cdr3_aa: CASSSGTSGDMRYF
d_call: .; j_call: TRBJ2-7; clone_size: few; v_call: TRBV6-6; cdr3_nt: TGTGCCAGCAGTTACAGAGCCTTAACCTACGAGCAGTACTTC; cdr3_aa: CASSYRALTYEQYF
d_call: .; j_call: TRBJ2-7; clone_size: few; v_call: TRBV5-5; cdr3_nt: TGTGCCAGCAGCTCAGGCATCGGGACTGGGCAGTACTTC; cdr3_aa: CASSSGIGTGQYF
d_call: .; j_call: TRBJ2-5; clone_size: .; v_call: TRBV7-8; cdr3_nt: TGTGCCAGCAGCTTAGGCGTAGAAGAGACCCAGTACTTC; cdr3_aa: CASSLGVEETQYF
d_call: TRBD1; j_call: TRBJ2-7; clone_size: .; v_call: TRBV9; cdr3_nt: TGTGCCAGCAGCCCGGGACAGGGCCGCTACGAGCAGTACTTC; cdr3_aa: CASSPGQGRYEQYF
d_call: .; j_call: TRBJ2-1; clone_size: once; v_call: TRBV27; cdr3_nt: TGTGCCAGCAGTTTTTTGCCGAGCAATGAGCAGTTCTTC; cdr3_aa: CASSFLPSNEQFF
d_call: .; j_call: TRBJ1-2; clone_size: .; v_call: TRBV14; cdr3_nt: TGTGCCAGCAGCTTTAGGGGCTATGGCTACACCTTC; cdr3_aa: CASSFRGYGYTF